The rows below give T cell receptor beta chains drawn from one sample of a study of T cells in Graves' hyperthyroidism and ophthalmopathy. TCRdb recomputed calls from the multiplex PCR reads with MiXCR, one row per CDR3 protein. This sample has a few hundred thousand distinct CDR3 sequences, with roughly an eighth found just once. Specimen: blood. All receptors derive from a woman between 40 and 50 years old with Graves' ophthalmopathy. The CDR3 runs from the conserved cysteine through the conserved F or W. The D gene is left open where the match is weak. The size entry is marked missing in some rows and otherwise reads once, few, many or a size class.

.	13	many	TRBV20-1	TRBJ2-4	TGCAGTGCTAGGGACGGGGATAAAAACATTCAGTACTTC	CSARDGDKNIQYF
TRBD2	16	many	TRBV2	TRBJ2-1	TGTGCCAGCAGTGAAGGGGGGGAGGGCCGTAACAATGAGCAGTTCTTC	CASSEGGEGRNNEQFF
.	13	many	TRBV15	TRBJ2-3	TGTGCCACCAGCATCTCAGGGCCAGATACGCAGTATTTT	CATSISGPDTQYF
TRBD2	15	many	TRBV27	TRBJ2-3	TGTGCCAGCAGTTCCGGGACTAGGGCGACAGATACGCAGTATTTT	CASSSGTRATDTQYF
TRBD2	16	many	TRBV28	TRBJ2-2	TGTGCCAGCAGTTTTGGAGCGGGAGGCTACACCGGGGAGCTGTTTTTT	CASSFGAGGYTGELFF
.	16	many	TRBV12-3/TRBV12-4	TRBJ2-2	TGTGCCAGCAGTCGTGACGGGGTACCGAACACCGGGGAGCTGTTTTTT	CASSRDGVPNTGELFF
.	16	.	TRBV3-1	TRBJ1-1	TGTGCCAGCAGCCAGATACAGCGGGGGGCGAACACTGAAGCTTTCTTT	CASSQIQRGANTEAFF
.	12	many	TRBV27	TRBJ2-1	TGTGCCAGCAGTTTGGGAGTAGGCGAGCAGTTCTTC	CASSLGVGEQFF
.	12	many	TRBV27	TRBJ1-1	TGTGCCAGCAGTTTATTGGGGGGGGAAGCTTTCTTT	CASSLLGGEAFF
TRBD1	15	many	TRBV6-1	TRBJ1-3	TGTGCCAGCAGGAGACAGGGCCTCTCTGGAAACACCATATATTTT	CASRRQGLSGNTIYF
TRBD1	18	.	TRBV5-4	TRBJ1-1	TGTGCCACCCTCAGAGGGACAGGGTCTTTTTTGATGAACACTGAAGCTTTCTTT	CATLRGTGSFLMNTEAFF
.	13	.	TRBV7-9	TRBJ1-5	TGTGCCAGCAGCACAGACGGGGGCCGGCCCCAGCATTTT	CASSTDGGRPQHF
.	15	many	TRBV11-2	TRBJ2-7	TGTGCCAGCAGCTTAAATTCTGAGGTAGGCTACGAGCAGTACTTC	CASSLNSEVGYEQYF
.	12	few	TRBV6-1	TRBJ1-1	TGTGCCAGCAAGGATCAGGGCCCTGAAGCTTTCTTT	CASKDQGPEAFF
.	15	many	TRBV6-1	TRBJ1-5	TGTGCCAGCAGGCTCGGGCGACTTAGCAATCAGCCCCAGCATTTT	CASRLGRLSNQPQHF
TRBD1	14	many	TRBV11-1	TRBJ1-2	TGTGCCAGCAGCAGGACAGGGCCTTCCTATGGCTACACCTTC	CASSRTGPSYGYTF
.	16	many	TRBV20-1	TRBJ2-5	TGCAGTGCTAGAGATGTAGCGGCGTTGGGGCAAGAGACCCAGTACTTC	CSARDVAALGQETQYF
.	18	many	TRBV27	TRBJ1-3	TGTGCCAGCAGTTTATCCCTGCCGGGGCTAGGCTCTGGAAACACCATATATTTT	CASSLSLPGLGSGNTIYF
TRBD1	15	many	TRBV7-9	TRBJ1-1	TGTGCCAGCAGCCAAACATGGGACAGGGCCCTTGAAGCTTTCTTT	CASSQTWDRALEAFF
.	15	many	TRBV27	TRBJ1-2	TGTGCCGCAAGTTCACTAGGGTCGGCTTCCTATGGCTACACCTTC	CAASSLGSASYGYTF
.	15	many	TRBV7-2	TRBJ2-7	TGTGCCAGCAGCCCGGTTAGAGGGGCCCTGTGGGAGCAGTACTTC	CASSPVRGALWEQYF
TRBD2	12	.	TRBV20-1	TRBJ2-7	TGCAGTGTCACGGCTAGCGGGTGGGAGCAGTACTTC	CSVTASGWEQYF
TRBD2	15	few	TRBV3-1	TRBJ2-7	TGTGCCAGCAGCCACAGACTAGCGGGATCCTACGAGCAGTACTTC	CASSHRLAGSYEQYF
.	12	few	TRBV12-3/TRBV12-4	TRBJ1-4	TGTGCCAGCAGTTTAATTGGGGAAAAACTGTTTTTT	CASSLIGEKLFF
TRBD1	17	.	TRBV7-9	TRBJ1-1	TGTGCCAGCAGCGATCCCAGACAGGGTAAAGTGAACACTGAAGCTTTCTTT	CASSDPRQGKVNTEAFF
.	14	.	TRBV20-1	TRBJ2-1	TGCAGTGTACTCGGTTCTACCTCCTACAATGAGCAGTTCTTC	CSVLGSTSYNEQFF
.	15	many	TRBV10-3	TRBJ1-1	TGTGCCATCAGTGACGCCAGATCCATGAACACTGAAGCTTTCTTT	CAISDARSMNTEAFF
.	18	.	TRBV13	TRBJ1-1	TGTGCCAGCAGCGCCGCTGGACAGTTTACACTAAAGAACACTGAAGCTTTCTTT	CASSAAGQFTLKNTEAFF
.	14	.	TRBV13	TRBJ1-1	TGTGCCAGCAGCCCAGGACAGTATAACACTGAAGCTTTCTTT	CASSPGQYNTEAFF
TRBD2	17	many	TRBV14	TRBJ2-5	TGTGCCAGCAGCCCAATGCGGACTAGCGGGAGTAAAGAGACCCAGTACTTC	CASSPMRTSGSKETQYF
.	15	many	TRBV12-3/TRBV12-4	TRBJ1-1	TGTGCCAGCAGTCCGGGTCGCAGAGTGAACACTGAAGCTTTCTTT	CASSPGRRVNTEAFF
.	17	.	TRBV6-1	TRBJ2-2	TGTGCCAGTCGTCGGGGGCAGGGAACTTCGAACACCGGGGAGCTGTTTTTT	CASRRGQGTSNTGELFF
.	14	many	TRBV15	TRBJ1-5	TGTGCCACCAGCAGAGGGCTGGAGGGTCAGCCCCAGCATTTT	CATSRGLEGQPQHF
.	12	few	TRBV3-1	TRBJ1-1	TGTGCCAGCACCCGTAAGGGCTTTGAAGCTTTCTTT	CASTRKGFEAFF
TRBD2	15	many	TRBV7-2	TRBJ2-1	TGTGCCAGCAGCTTAGAAGCCGGGAGGGCCAATGAGCAGTTCTTC	CASSLEAGRANEQFF
.	12	many	TRBV13	TRBJ2-3	TGTGCCAGCAGCACTAACACAGATACGCAGTATTTT	CASSTNTDTQYF
.	15	many	TRBV5-5	TRBJ1-6	TGTGCCAGCAGCTTGGAGGACATGCCACTCTCACCCCTCCACTTT	CASSLEDMPLSPLHF
TRBD2	16	.	TRBV5-6	TRBJ2-5	TGTGCCAGCAGCCTCCCCGGGGGGGGCCCTCAAGAGACCCAGTACTTC	CASSLPGGGPQETQYF
TRBD2	16	few	TRBV5-1	TRBJ2-7	TGCGCCAGCAGATTTCGACTAAGCGGGATAAGCTACGAGCAGTACTTC	CASRFRLSGISYEQYF
.	15	many	TRBV12-3/TRBV12-4	TRBJ1-5	TGTGCCAGCAGTTTTAGGGGTACGCGCAATCAGCCCCAGCATTTT	CASSFRGTRNQPQHF
.	14	many	TRBV2	TRBJ1-6	TGTGCCAGCAGTGCCTTCCGAGGGGATTCACCCCTCCACTTT	CASSAFRGDSPLHF
TRBD1	14	.	TRBV24-1	TRBJ1-2	TGTGCCACCAGTGAAACAGGGGAAAGCTATGGCTACACCTTC	CATSETGESYGYTF
TRBD2	15	few	TRBV6-5	TRBJ2-7	TGTGCCAGCAGTTACGGGACTAGCCTATCCTACGAGCAGTACTTC	CASSYGTSLSYEQYF